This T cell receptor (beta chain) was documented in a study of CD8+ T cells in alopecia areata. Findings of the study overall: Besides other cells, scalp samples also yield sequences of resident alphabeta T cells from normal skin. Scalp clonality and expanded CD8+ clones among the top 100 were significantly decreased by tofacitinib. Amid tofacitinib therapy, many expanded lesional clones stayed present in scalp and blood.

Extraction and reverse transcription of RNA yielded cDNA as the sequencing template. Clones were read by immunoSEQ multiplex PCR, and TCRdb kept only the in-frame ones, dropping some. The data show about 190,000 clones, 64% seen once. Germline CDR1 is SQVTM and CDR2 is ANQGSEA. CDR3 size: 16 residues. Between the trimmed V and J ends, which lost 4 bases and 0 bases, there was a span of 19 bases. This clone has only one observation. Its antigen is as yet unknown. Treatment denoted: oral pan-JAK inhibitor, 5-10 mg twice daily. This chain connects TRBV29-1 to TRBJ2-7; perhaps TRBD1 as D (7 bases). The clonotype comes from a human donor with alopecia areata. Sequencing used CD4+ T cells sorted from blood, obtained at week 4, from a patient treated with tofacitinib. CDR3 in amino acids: CSVGGRGGGLSYEQYF. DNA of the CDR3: TGCAGCGTTGGCGGGCGCGGAGGGGGCCTCTCCTACGAGCAGTACTTC.